The 2 T cell receptor beta chains listed next were all sequenced from one sample in a study of T cell clonotyping in hematopoietic cell transplantation. The assay was immunoSEQ multiplex PCR, and TCRdb's table has in-frame clones only and misses some. Of about 16,000 clones listed, 90% were seen once; the top ten hold 2.5% to 3.5%. Material: peripheral blood mononuclear cells. Receptor source: a man aged 45 to 65 in good health. Some clones in this sample may be carry-over from other donors' samples.

The gene calls are TRBV21-1 and TRBJ1-2; the DNA was not compared with TRBD1, the D call given in the table. TRBV21-1 is a pseudogene segment. This CDR3 has 15 residues. The CDR3 region has the DNA TGTGCCAGCAGCAATTGGGACAGGGGGCGCGGGGGCTACACCTTC. Amino acids: CASSNWDRGRGGYTF.

The chain joins TRBV6-6 to TRBJ2-3; 10 nucleotides line up with TRBD2. J gave up 8 bases and V 5 bases, and 7 bases lay outside the gene matches. The CDR3 contains 14 residues. The germline CDR1 and CDR2 sequences are MNHNY and SVGAGI (reference sequence). CDR3 DNA sequence: TGTGCCAGCAGTAATCTAGCGGGGGTGGTTACGCAGTATTTT. Translating gives CASSNLAGVVTQYF.